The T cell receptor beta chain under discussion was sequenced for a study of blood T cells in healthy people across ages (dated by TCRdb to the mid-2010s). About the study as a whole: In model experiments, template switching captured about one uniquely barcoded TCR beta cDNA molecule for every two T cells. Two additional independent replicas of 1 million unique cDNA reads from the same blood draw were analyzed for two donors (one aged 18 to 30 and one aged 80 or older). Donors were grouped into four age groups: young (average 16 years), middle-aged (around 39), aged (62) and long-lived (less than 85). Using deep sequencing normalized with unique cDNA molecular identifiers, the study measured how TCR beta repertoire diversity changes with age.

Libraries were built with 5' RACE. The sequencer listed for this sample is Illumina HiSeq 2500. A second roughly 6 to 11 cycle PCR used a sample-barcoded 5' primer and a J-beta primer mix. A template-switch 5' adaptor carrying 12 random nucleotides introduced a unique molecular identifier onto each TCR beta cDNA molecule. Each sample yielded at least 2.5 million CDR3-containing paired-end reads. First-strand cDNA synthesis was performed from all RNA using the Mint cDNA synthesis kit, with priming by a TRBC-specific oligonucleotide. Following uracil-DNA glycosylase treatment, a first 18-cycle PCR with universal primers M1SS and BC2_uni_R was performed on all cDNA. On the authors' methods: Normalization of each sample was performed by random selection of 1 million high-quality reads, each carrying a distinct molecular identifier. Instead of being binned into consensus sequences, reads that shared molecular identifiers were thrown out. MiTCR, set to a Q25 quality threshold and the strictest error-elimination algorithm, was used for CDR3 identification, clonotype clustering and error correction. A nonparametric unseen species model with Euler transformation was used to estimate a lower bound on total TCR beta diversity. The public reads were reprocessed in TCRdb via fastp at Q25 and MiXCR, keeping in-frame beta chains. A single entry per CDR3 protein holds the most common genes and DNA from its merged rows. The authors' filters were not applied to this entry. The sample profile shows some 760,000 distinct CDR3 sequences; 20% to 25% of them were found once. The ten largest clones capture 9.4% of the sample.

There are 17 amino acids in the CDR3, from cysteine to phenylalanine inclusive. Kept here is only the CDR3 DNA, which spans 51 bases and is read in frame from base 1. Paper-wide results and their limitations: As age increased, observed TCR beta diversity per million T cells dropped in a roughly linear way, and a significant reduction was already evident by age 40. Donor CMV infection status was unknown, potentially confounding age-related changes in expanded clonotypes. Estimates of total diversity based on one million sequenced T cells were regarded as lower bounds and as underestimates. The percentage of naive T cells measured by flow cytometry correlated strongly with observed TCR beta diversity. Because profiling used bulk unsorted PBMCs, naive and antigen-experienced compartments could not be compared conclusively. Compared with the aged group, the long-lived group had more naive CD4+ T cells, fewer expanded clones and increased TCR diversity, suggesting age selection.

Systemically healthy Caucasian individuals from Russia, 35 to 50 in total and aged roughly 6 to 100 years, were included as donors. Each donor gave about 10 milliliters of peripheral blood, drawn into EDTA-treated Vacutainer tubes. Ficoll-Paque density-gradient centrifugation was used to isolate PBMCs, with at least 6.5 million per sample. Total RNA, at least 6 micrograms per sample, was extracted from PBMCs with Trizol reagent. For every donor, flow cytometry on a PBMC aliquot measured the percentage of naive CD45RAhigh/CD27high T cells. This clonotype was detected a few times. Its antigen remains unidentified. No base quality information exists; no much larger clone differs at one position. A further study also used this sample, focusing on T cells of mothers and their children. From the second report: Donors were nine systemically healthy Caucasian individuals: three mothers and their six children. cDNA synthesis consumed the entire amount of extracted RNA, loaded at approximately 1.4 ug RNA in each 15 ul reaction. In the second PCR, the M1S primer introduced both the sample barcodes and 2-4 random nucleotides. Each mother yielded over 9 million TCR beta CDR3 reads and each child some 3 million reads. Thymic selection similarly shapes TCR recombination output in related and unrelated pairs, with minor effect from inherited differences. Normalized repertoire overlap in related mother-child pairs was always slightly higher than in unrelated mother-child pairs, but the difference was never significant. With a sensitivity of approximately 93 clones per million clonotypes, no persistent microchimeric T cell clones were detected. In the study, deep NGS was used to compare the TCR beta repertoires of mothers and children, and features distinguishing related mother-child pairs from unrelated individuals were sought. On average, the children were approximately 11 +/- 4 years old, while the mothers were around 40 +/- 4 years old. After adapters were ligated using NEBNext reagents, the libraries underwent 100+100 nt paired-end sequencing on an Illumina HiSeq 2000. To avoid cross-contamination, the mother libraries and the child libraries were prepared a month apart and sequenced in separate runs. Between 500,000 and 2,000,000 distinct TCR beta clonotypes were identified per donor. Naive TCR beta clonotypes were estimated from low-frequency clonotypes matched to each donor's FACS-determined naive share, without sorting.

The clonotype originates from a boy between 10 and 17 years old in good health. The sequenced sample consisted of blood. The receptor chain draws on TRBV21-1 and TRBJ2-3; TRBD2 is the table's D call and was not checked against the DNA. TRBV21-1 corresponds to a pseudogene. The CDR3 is CASSKTRGRSSTDTQYF. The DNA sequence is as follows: TGTGCCAGCAGCAAAACGCGAGGGAGGAGCAGCACAGATACGCAGTATTTT.